These T cell receptor beta chains were read from a single sample in a study of vaccination and CD4 T cells after COVID-19. For these receptors, no antigen is known. MiXCR, run by TCRdb on the PCR reads, gives a single entry per CDR3 protein. This table holds about 20,000 distinct CDR3 sequences, approximately 80% found once. Source: CD4+ T cells from blood, cultured in vitro, taken after SARS-CoV-2 vaccination. These receptors all stem from a human donor who received a COVID-19 vaccine. Both conserved end residues are part of each CDR3. Each record gives: J gene, V gene, clone size, CDR3 protein. For some rows the clone size is stated as once, few or many, or as a class when expanded; others skip it.

TRBJ2-1	TRBV24-1	-	CATSPTSGGPSSYNEQFF
TRBJ1-3	TRBV6-5	few	CASSYSPSGNTIYF
TRBJ1-2	TRBV20-1	-	CSASRQAATYYGYTF
TRBJ2-7	TRBV7-9	-	CASSLAGTYSYEQYF
TRBJ2-7	TRBV24-1	-	CATSDGYPGGEQYF
TRBJ1-6	TRBV12-3/TRBV12-4	-	CASSRTGHRSSYNSPLHF
TRBJ2-5	TRBV20-1	few	CSAPTAGGRETQYF
TRBJ2-5	TRBV15	few	CATSRDRLAGRQETQYF
TRBJ1-2	TRBV2	once	CASSEILRNYGYTF
TRBJ1-4	TRBV20-1	-	CSASGTANEKLFF
TRBJ1-3	TRBV30	-	CAWSVRDHSGNTIYF
TRBJ1-2	TRBV27	-	CASSVAGTGDYGYTF
TRBJ2-2	TRBV5-1	-	CASSLGQGGTGELFF
TRBJ2-2	TRBV19	-	CASCGTANTGELFF
TRBJ1-5	TRBV20-1	-	CSAMGTQGQPQHF
TRBJ2-3	TRBV19	-	CASSTTRSDTQYF
TRBJ2-5	TRBV25-1	-	CASSESGGSFRETQYF
TRBJ1-2	TRBV7-2	once	CASNRLGSLNGYTF
TRBJ1-1	TRBV21-1	-	CASSKAADSMNTEAFF
TRBJ2-6	TRBV6-1	-	CASTKTAYSGANVLTF
TRBJ1-1	TRBV20-1	-	CSAPGTDGYTEAFF
TRBJ1-3	TRBV19	few	CATGSAGPGNTIYF
TRBJ1-1	TRBV2	-	CASRTQGNTEAFF
TRBJ2-3	TRBV20-1	-	CSARETSGGVTDTQYF
TRBJ1-2	TRBV6-5	-	CASSYSTGPLNYGYTF
TRBJ2-1	TRBV7-9	once	CASSLDSGYEQFF
TRBJ2-7	TRBV5-1	-	CASSFGGDYEQYF
TRBJ1-2	TRBV5-4	-	CASSWTGRGGYTF
TRBJ2-7	TRBV30	-	CAWSWGRGTYEQYF
TRBJ1-2	TRBV20-1	few	CSARDPSNPAANYGYTF
TRBJ2-2	TRBV6-1	-	CASSGRTNTGELFF
TRBJ1-6	TRBV2	-	CASHRGRVGNSPLHF
TRBJ1-6	TRBV20-1	-	CSARDDYRDRVSPLHF
TRBJ2-3	TRBV12-3/TRBV12-4	-	CASRDFSGGYTDTQYF
TRBJ2-5	TRBV6-1	-	CASSGTGQETQYF
TRBJ1-2	TRBV5-1	-	CASSLVSGAGGYGYTF
TRBJ1-2	TRBV24-1	-	CATSDLFGSSGYTF
TRBJ1-1	TRBV20-1	few	CSANRGGNTEAFF
TRBJ1-5	TRBV19	-	CASSINRGQNGQPQHF
TRBJ2-2	TRBV20-1	-	CSALEPAGELFF
TRBJ1-2	TRBV20-1	-	CSARDRDRNGYTF
TRBJ2-5	TRBV6-2/TRBV6-3	-	CASRREGQAQETQYF
TRBJ2-2	TRBV5-1	-	CASSLARGNTGELFF